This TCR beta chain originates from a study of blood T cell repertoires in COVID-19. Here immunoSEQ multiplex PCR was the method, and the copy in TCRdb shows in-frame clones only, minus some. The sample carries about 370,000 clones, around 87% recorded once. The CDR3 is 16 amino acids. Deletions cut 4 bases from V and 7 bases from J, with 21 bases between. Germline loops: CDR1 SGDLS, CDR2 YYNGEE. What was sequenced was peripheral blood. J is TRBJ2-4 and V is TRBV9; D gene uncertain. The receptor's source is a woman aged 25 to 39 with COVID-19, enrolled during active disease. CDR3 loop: CASSLFLSSPGNIQYF. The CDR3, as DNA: TGTGCCAGCAGCTTATTTTTATCGAGTCCCGGGAACATTCAGTACTTC.